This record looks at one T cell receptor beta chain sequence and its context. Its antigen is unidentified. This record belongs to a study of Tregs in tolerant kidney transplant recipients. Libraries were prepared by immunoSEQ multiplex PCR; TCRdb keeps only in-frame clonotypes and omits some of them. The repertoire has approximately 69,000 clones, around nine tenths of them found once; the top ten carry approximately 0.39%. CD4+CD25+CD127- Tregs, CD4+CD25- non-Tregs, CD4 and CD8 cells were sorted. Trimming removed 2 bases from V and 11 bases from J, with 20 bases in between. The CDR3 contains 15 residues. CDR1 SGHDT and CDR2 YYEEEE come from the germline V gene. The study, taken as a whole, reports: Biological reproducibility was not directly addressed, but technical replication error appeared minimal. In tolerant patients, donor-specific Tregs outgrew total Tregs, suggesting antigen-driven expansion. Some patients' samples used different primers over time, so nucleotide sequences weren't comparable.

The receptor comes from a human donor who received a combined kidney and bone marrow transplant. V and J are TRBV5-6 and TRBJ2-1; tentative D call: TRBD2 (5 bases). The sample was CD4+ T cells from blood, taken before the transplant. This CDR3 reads CASSFELGRAFKQFF. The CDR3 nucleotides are TGTGCCAGCAGCTTTGAACTAGGTCGGGCTTTCAAGCAGTTCTTC. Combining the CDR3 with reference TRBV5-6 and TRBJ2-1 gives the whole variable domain DAGVTQSPTHLIKTRGQQVTLRCSPKSGHDTVSWYQQALGQGPQFIFQYYEEEERQRGNFPDRFSGHQFPNYSSELNVNALLLGDSALYLCASSFELGRAFKQFFGPGTRLTVL.